This TCR beta chain originates from a study of T cells in Graves' hyperthyroidism and ophthalmopathy. Points from the study as a whole: Model-based prediction identified ophthalmopathy a median around 6.7 months prior to its onset.

This clonotype was seen many times. The antigen remains undetermined. TCR beta CDR3 regions were amplified from RNA. During a first-round RT-PCR of the TCR CDR3, the HTBI primer set was used. TCRdb ran MiXCR on the multiplex PCR reads and lists one entry per CDR3 protein. The table includes about 500,000 distinct CDR3 sequences, over 35% detected once. Sequences were obtained from peripheral blood or thyroid tissue (not recorded which). This TCR was sampled from an adult woman with Graves' disease, either hyperthyroidism or ophthalmopathy (not recorded which).

CDR3 in amino acids: CASSHGGARNQPQHF. The CDR3, as DNA: TGCGCCAGCAGCCATGGAGGGGCTCGCAATCAGCCCCAGCATTTT. The chain employs TRBV4-1 and TRBJ1-5, with D perhaps matching TRBD1 (5 bases). Germline values: CDR1 MGHRA, CDR2 YSYEKL. This CDR3 comprises 15 residues. The V end was cut by 3 bases, the J end by 2 bases, with 11 bases between.